This T cell receptor beta chain was found in a study of blood T cell repertoires in COVID-19. Across the whole study: From T cells, B-cell-depleted T cells, or PBMCs came the material, which was cDNA or gDNA.

The germline V gene encodes CDR1 LNHDA and CDR2 SQIVND (reference sequence). V shed 11 bases and J shed 5 bases, with 17 bases lying between them. The CDR3 consists of 13 residues. The repertoire was sequenced with immunoSEQ multiplex PCR; TCRdb's copy has only in-frame clones and lacks some. In the table there are about 99,000 clones, approximately 84% of which are singletons. The chain recombines TRBV19 with TRBJ2-3; D might be TRBD1 (6 bases). Sequencing was carried out using peripheral blood. The clonotype comes from a human donor in a cohort sampled during active or convalescent COVID-19. CDR3 region: CARNNRAGDTQYF. The CDR3 DNA reads TGTGCCCGAAACAACAGGGCCGGAGATACGCAGTATTTT.